The 26 T cell receptor beta chains below come from one sample, sequenced in a study of blood T cell repertoires in COVID-19. Generated by immunoSEQ multiplex PCR, the TCRdb table keeps only in-frame clones and is missing some. The data contain 200,000 to 300,000 clones, about 86% of them singletons. Sequenced material: PBMCs or T cells enriched from blood (not recorded which). The receptor set was obtained from a woman aged 40 to 49 with acute COVID-19.

The chain employs TRBV5-1 and TRBJ1-1, with 8 bases lining up with TRBD1. Germline trimming cut 4 bases from V and 5 bases from J; bases unmatched to any gene: 7. CDR1 is SGHRS, CDR2 YFSETQ, per germline. CDR3 length: 14 amino acids. CDR3 in DNA: TGCGCCAGCAGCCTGGACAGGGTTGGGACTGAAGCTTTCTTT. It translates to CASSLDRVGTEAFF.

CDR3 residues: CASRPGTSGYNEQFF. The CDR3 region has the DNA TGTGCCAGCCGCCCCGGGACTAGCGGCTACAATGAGCAGTTCTTC. The V call is TRBV7-9, the J call TRBJ2-1; 11 bases align to TRBD2. Germline V gene sequence: CDR1 SEHNR, CDR2 FQNEAQ (reference sequence). The CDR3 has 15 amino acids. The ends lost 8 bases at V and 3 bases at J; junction bases unmatched: 6.

J is TRBJ1-6 and V is TRBV28; D not certain. V shed 2 bases and J shed 6 bases, with 5 bases lying between them. Germline assignment: CDR1 MDHEN and CDR2 SYDVKM. This CDR3 has 13 residues. DNA of the CDR3: TGTGCCAGCAGTTTAGGAGTTAATTCACCCCTCCACTTT. Residues: CASSLGVNSPLHF.

The chain couples TRBV5-4 to TRBJ2-3; 12 bases are a match to TRBD2. CDR3 length equals 18 residues. Unmatched junction bases numbered 6, after V lost 0 bases and J lost 1 base. Germline V gene lookup returns CDR1 SGHNT and CDR2 YYREEE (reference sequence). The CDR3 nucleotides read TGTGCCAGCAGCTTGGCTAGCGGGAGGGCTATGGGCACAGATACGCAGTATTTT. This translates into CASSLASGRAMGTDTQYF. The full variable domain, rest sourced from reference TRBV5-4 and TRBJ2-3, is ETGVTQSPTHLIKTRGQQVTLRCSSQSGHNTVSWYQQALGQGPQFIFQYYREEENGRGNFPPRFSGLQFPNYSSELNVNALELDDSALYLCASSLASGRAMGTDTQYFGPGTRLTVL.

The chain combines TRBV7-9 with TRBJ2-5, with 11 bases that match TRBD1. V lost 4 bases and J lost 0; bases outside the gene matches: 4. This CDR3 region has 16 residues. Per the germline V gene, CDR1 is SEHNR and CDR2 is FQNEAQ (reference sequence). CDR3 DNA sequence: TGTGCCAGCAGCTGGGGACAGGGGGGGGACCAAGAGACCCAGTACTTC. This codes for CASSWGQGGDQETQYF.

This clone was found a few times. This chain uses TRBV28 with TRBJ2-5; possible D gene TRBD2, 7 bases. This CDR3 has 14 residues. Germline V gene data show CDR1 as MDHEN and CDR2 as SYDVKM. V was clipped by 8 bases and J by 4 bases, with 17 bases between them. The DNA for the CDR3 is TGTGCCAGCTCCCTAAGCGGGACACTAGAGACCCAGTACTTC. It codes for CASSLSGTLETQYF.

J is TRBJ2-1 and V is TRBV9; D is perhaps TRBD2 (5 bases). V lost 0 bases, J lost 4 bases, and 8 bases lay in between. The CDR3 is made up of 14 amino acids. Germline V lookup: CDR1 SGDLS, CDR2 YYNGEE. CDR3 in amino acids: CASSVGLTYNEQFF. Written as DNA, the CDR3 is TGTGCCAGCAGCGTAGGACTAACATACAATGAGCAGTTCTTC. Full variable domain (remainder filled in from reference TRBV9 and TRBJ2-1): DSGVTQTPKHLITATGQRVTLRCSPRSGDLSVYWYQQSLDQGLQFLIQYYNGEERAKGNILERFSAQQFPDLHSELNLSSLELGDSALYFCASSVGLTYNEQFFGPGTRLTVL.

CDR3 bases: TGCGCCAGCAGCCCCGCTAGCGGTAGCACAGATACGCAGTATTTT. Translated, it gives CASSPASGSTDTQYF. The V gene is TRBV5-1, the J gene TRBJ2-3, with 7 bases that match TRBD2. The CDR3 covers 15 residues. V gave up 4 bases and J gave up 0 bases; unmatched junction bases: 5. Germline V gives CDR1 SGHRS, CDR2 YFSETQ.

V usage is TRBV15 and J usage is TRBJ2-1; 9 nucleotides align to TRBD1. CDR3 length: 17 residues. V was pared by 0 bases and J by 6 bases, with 9 bases of the junction left unmatched. The germline V gene encodes CDR1 LNHNV and CDR2 YYDKDF (reference sequence). Here the CDR3 DNA reads TGTGCCACCAGCAGAGATCTGACAGGGGGAGTAAGCAATGAGCAGTTCTTC. Its protein product is CATSRDLTGGVSNEQFF.

The V gene is TRBV7-9, the J gene TRBJ2-1; 7 nucleotides line up with TRBD2. The germline CDR1 and CDR2 sequences are SEHNR and FQNEAQ (reference sequence). The ends lost 4 bases at V and 4 bases at J; junction bases unmatched: 4. The CDR3 has 14 amino acids. The CDR3 nucleotides read TGTGCCAGCAGCTACGGACTAGTTTACAATGAGCAGTTCTTC. It encodes CASSYGLVYNEQFF. Using reference TRBV7-9 and TRBJ2-1 for the parts outside the CDR3, the full variable domain is DTGVSQNPRHKITKRGQNVTFRCDPISEHNRLYWYRQTLGQGPEFLTYFQNEAQLEKSRLLSDRFSAERPKGSFSTLEIQRTEQGDSAMYLCASSYGLVYNEQFFGPGTRLTVL.

The chain employs TRBV4-1 and TRBJ2-4, with 7 bases lining up with TRBD2. V shed 0 bases, J shed 2 bases, and the junction held 4 bases outside the gene matches. Germline V gene sequence: CDR1 MGHRA, CDR2 YSYEKL. The CDR3 is made up of 16 amino acids. DNA of the CDR3: TGCGCCAGCAGCCAAGAGCGGCGGGAGACCAAAAACATTCAGTACTTC. Encoded protein: CASSQERRETKNIQYF.

CDR3 loop: CASSSFQREANEQFF. The CDR3 DNA follows: TGCGCCAGCAGCTCGTTTCAGCGGGAGGCCAATGAGCAGTTCTTC. The chain combines TRBV5-1 with TRBJ2-1, with TRBD2 matching over 9 bases. The CDR3 has 15 residues. The germline gives CDR1 SGHRS, CDR2 YFSETQ. V gave up 3 bases and J gave up 6 bases; unmatched junction bases: 7.

The chain links TRBV27 to TRBJ2-2, with D maybe TRBD2 (5 bases). The CDR3 is 13 amino acids. Trimming took off 6 bases at V and 4 bases at J, with 9 bases between the two ends. CDR1 MNHEY and CDR2 SMNVEV come from the germline V gene (reference sequence). The CDR3 coding sequence is TGTGCCAGCAGGAGGACTGTCACCGGGGAGCTGTTTTTT. Translation: CASRRTVTGELFF.

The V and J genes are TRBV10-2 and TRBJ1-5, with D tentatively TRBD1 (6 bases). V was pared by 3 bases and J by 5 bases, with 11 bases between. This CDR3 spans 14 amino acids. CDR1 and CDR2 from the germline V gene are WSHSY and SAAADI. CDR3 sequence: CASSDTGLHQPQHF. CDR3 bases: TGCGCCAGCAGTGATACAGGGTTGCATCAGCCCCAGCATTTT.

The chain employs TRBV29-1 and TRBJ2-3, with D uncertain. The germline V gene has CDR1 SQVTM and CDR2 ANQGSEA. The V gene lost 6 bases and the J gene lost 5 bases, with 12 bases spanning the gap. The CDR3 runs 12 residues. The CDR3 region is CSVSINGDTQYF. The CDR3 DNA sequence: TGCAGCGTGTCGATTAACGGAGATACGCAGTATTTT.

This sequence joins TRBV5-5 and TRBJ1-4; D unresolved. CDR1 SGHKS and CDR2 YYEKEE come from the germline V gene (reference sequence). The V end lost 9 bases, the J end lost 5 bases, and 17 bases lay between the germline ends. The CDR3 is 14 amino acids. Here the CDR3 reads CAILLSGENEKLFF. In DNA form, the CDR3 reads TGTGCCATCCTACTTTCTGGGGAGAATGAAAAACTGTTTTTT.

This chain uses TRBV14 with TRBJ2-7; 7 bases are a match to TRBD1. The ends lost 3 bases at V and 9 bases at J; junction bases unmatched: 8. The CDR3 length is 13 residues. Germline CDR1 reads SGHDN; CDR2 reads FVKESK. CDR3 nucleotide sequence: TGTGCCAGCAGCCAGATCACAGGGGAAGGGCAGTACTTC. It specifies CASSQITGEGQYF.

The rearrangement uses TRBV29-1 and TRBJ2-1; D perhaps matches TRBD2 (6 bases). There are 14 residues in the CDR3. Germline V CDR1 and CDR2: SQVTM, ANQGSEA. V lost 7 bases and J 8 bases, leaving 21 bases between the germline ends. Here the CDR3 reads CSAEGRDDLYEQFF. The CDR3, as DNA: TGCAGCGCCGAAGGGCGGGACGATCTGTATGAGCAGTTCTTC.

This rearrangement joins TRBV11-2 to TRBJ2-1, with 9 nucleotides matching TRBD1. Germline lookup yields CDR1 SGHAT and CDR2 FQNNGV. The CDR3 is made up of 17 amino acids. V trimming: 6 bases; J trimming: 4 bases; junction bases outside the gene matches: 13. CDR3 sequence: CASSHNRRDREYNEQFF. CDR3 nucleotide sequence: TGTGCCAGCAGTCACAACCGCCGGGACAGGGAATACAATGAGCAGTTCTTC.

The chain is built from TRBV9 and TRBJ2-1; 8 bases match TRBD1. Trimming at V came to 4 bases and at J to 1 base, leaving 7 bases not matched to a gene. Germline V lookup: CDR1 SGDLS, CDR2 YYNGEE. The length of the CDR3 is 16 residues. In DNA, the CDR3 is TGTGCCAGCAGCCCCCCCGACAGGGGTTCCTACAATGAGCAGTTCTTC. This translates into CASSPPDRGSYNEQFF.

The gene calls are TRBV7-8 and TRBJ2-7; 7 bases fit TRBD2. The CDR3 totals 14 residues. The V segment lost 1 base and the J segment 2 bases; nucleotides outside the gene matches: 2. The V gene's germline CDR1 is SGHVS and CDR2 FQNEAQ. CDR3 coding DNA: TGTGCCAGCAGCTTAGTCCGGGAGGCCTACGAGCAGTACTTC. As protein: CASSLVREAYEQYF.

This chain links TRBV5-5 with TRBJ1-5; no clear D gene. The germline CDR1 and CDR2 sequences are SGHKS and YYEKEE (reference sequence). The CDR3 loop spans 14 amino acids. Trimming removed 0 bases from V and 0 bases from J, with 4 bases in between. In DNA form, the CDR3 reads TGTGCCAGCAGCTTGGTACATAGCAATCAGCCCCAGCATTTT. It codes for CASSLVHSNQPQHF.

V usage is TRBV15 and J usage is TRBJ2-7; TRBD2 might be the D (6 bases). Germline CDR1 LNHNV, CDR2 YYDKDF (reference sequence). The CDR3 runs to 15 residues. Trimming took 0 bases from V and 0 from J, leaving 9 bases between them. CDR3 residues: CATSREASDSYEQYF. The CDR3 DNA sequence: TGTGCCACCAGCAGAGAGGCTAGCGACTCCTACGAGCAGTACTTC.

The CDR3 loop reads CSVGGDGRETQYF. CDR3 DNA: TGCAGCGTTGGGGGGGACGGAAGGGAGACCCAGTACTTC. This chain uses TRBV29-1 with TRBJ2-5, with D perhaps matching TRBD2 (6 bases). The germline V gene encodes CDR1 SQVTM and CDR2 ANQGSEA. Trimming stripped 4 bases from V and 5 bases from J, with 14 bases between. This CDR3 is 13 amino acids long.

The genes are TRBV6-5 and TRBJ1-6; 9 nucleotides align to TRBD1. The V gene end was trimmed by 6 bases and the J gene end by 7 bases; junction bases not matched to a gene: 7. The CDR3 is 15 residues long. Germline V gene data show CDR1 as MNHEY and CDR2 as SVGAGI. CDR3 sequence: CASRQTGGRNSPLHF. The CDR3 bases are TGTGCCAGCAGACAGACAGGGGGTAGGAATTCACCCCTCCACTTT.

The V call is TRBV5-8, the J call TRBJ2-1, with 10 positions matching TRBD2. J was trimmed by 3 bases and V by 4 bases; bases with no gene match: 4. The CDR3 runs to 15 residues. The V gene's germline CDR1 is SGHTS and CDR2 YDEGEE. The CDR3 is CASSELAGNYNEQFF. The CDR3 DNA is TGTGCCAGCAGCGAACTAGCGGGAAACTACAATGAGCAGTTCTTC.